This TCR beta chain was sequenced during a study of identical twins. Trimming removed 5 bases from V and 1 base from J, with 11 bases in between. The germline V gene has CDR1 SEHNR and CDR2 FQNEAQ (reference sequence). The CDR3 loop spans 15 amino acids. General study points: Within beta out-of-frame sequences, the excess sharing observed between twins was weaker. An excess of low generation probability was shown by twin-shared out-of-frame alpha sequences.

This clonotype was observed a few times. Its specificity is unknown. Carrying unique molecular identifiers, the cDNA also gained a universal primer site through template switching. TCRdb fed the 5' RACE reads into MiXCR, producing one record per CDR3 protein. The table lists hundreds of thousands of distinct CDR3 sequences, 5.5% to 7% of them singletons, with under 4% in the top ten. Only healthy Caucasians were included as donors. These data also featured in a second study, about yellow fever vaccine responses in identical twins.

The material sequenced was memory (CD45RO+) T cells sorted from blood. The receptor comes from a woman between 18 and 30 years old in good health. The chain links TRBV7-9 to TRBJ1-4; no reliable D call. The CDR3 region is CASSPWTGTNEKLFF. As DNA, the CDR3 is TGTGCCAGCAGCCCTTGGACGGGAACTAATGAAAAACTGTTTTTT.